This TCR beta chain comes out of a study of blood T cell repertoires in COVID-19. The method was immunoSEQ multiplex PCR; TCRdb's version includes in-frame clones alone and lacks a portion of them. This sample has approximately 200,000 clones, with 80% to 90% found just once. This CDR3 has 20 residues. Germline CDR1 reads SGDLS; CDR2 reads YYNGEE. Trimming left V 0 bases short and J 0 bases short, with 21 bases between. The sequence was obtained from a woman aged 25 to 39 who had been exposed to COVID-19. The sample was PBMCs or T cells enriched from blood (not recorded which). The chain combines TRBV9 with TRBJ1-4; possibly TRBD1 for D (6 bases). CDR3 nucleotides: TGTGCCAGCAGCGTAGACGGGGGGCGCGGGATACCCGCAACTAATGAAAAACTGTTTTTT. Its translation is CASSVDGGRGIPATNEKLFF.